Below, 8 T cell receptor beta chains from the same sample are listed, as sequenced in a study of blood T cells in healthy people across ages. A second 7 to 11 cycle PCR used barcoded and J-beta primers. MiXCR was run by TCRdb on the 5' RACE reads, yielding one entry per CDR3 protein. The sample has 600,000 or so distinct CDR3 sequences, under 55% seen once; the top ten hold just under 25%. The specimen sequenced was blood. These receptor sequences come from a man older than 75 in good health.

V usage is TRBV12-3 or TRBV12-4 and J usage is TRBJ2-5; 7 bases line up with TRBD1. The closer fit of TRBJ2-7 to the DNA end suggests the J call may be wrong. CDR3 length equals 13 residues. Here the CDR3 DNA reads TGTGCCAGCAGTCCACAGGGGTACTACGAGCAGTACTTC. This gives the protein CASSPQGYYEQYF.

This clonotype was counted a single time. This CDR3 reads CSARDADSLRTQYF. The CDR3 coding sequence is TGCAGTGCTAGAGATGCCGACAGCCTACGGACCCAGTACTTC. The genes are TRBV20-1 and TRBJ2-5, with D possibly TRBD1 on 5 matching bases. CDR3 length: 14 amino acids. Per germline, CDR1 DFQATT and CDR2 SNEGSKA (reference sequence). V was pared by 0 bases and J by 7 bases, with 15 bases between.

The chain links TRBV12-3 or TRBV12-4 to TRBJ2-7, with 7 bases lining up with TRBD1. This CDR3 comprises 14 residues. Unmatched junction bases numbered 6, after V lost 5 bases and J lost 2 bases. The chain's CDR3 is CASSPHRGPYEQYF. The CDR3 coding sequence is TGTGCCAGCAGTCCTCACAGGGGCCCCTACGAGCAGTACTTC.

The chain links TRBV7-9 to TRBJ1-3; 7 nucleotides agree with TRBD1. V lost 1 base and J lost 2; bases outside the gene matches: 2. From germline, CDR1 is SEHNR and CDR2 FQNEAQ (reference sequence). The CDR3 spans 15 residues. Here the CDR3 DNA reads TGTGCCAGCAGCTTAGGGGGGACAGCTGGAAACACCATATATTTT. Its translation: CASSLGGTAGNTIYF.

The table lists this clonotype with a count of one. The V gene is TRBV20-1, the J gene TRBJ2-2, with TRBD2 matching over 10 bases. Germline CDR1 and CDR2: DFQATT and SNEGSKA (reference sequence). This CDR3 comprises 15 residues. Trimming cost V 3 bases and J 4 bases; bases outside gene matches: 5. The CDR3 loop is CSASLAGDLTGELFF. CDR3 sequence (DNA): TGCAGTGCTAGCCTAGCGGGAGATCTCACCGGGGAGCTGTTTTTT.

The CDR3 reads CASSLDPNSYEQYF. Written as DNA, the CDR3 is TGTGCCAGCAGCTTGGATCCCAACTCCTACGAGCAGTACTTC. The V call is TRBV5-5, the J call TRBJ2-7; D gene uncertain. The CDR3 totals 14 residues. In germline, CDR1 is SGHKS, CDR2 YYEKEE (reference sequence). V lost 0 bases and J 0 bases, leaving 7 bases between the germline ends.

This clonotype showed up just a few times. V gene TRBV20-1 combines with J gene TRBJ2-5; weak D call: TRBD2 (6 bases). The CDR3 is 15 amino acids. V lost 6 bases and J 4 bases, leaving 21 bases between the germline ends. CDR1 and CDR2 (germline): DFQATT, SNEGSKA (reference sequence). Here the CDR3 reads CSARGPTGESETQYF. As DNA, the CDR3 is TGCAGTGCAAGGGGCCCTACGGGGGAGTCAGAGACCCAGTACTTC.

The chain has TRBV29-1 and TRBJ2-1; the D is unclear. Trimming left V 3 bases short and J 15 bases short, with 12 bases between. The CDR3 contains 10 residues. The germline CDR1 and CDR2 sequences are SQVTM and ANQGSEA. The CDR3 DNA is TGCAGCGTTGACGCGGCTGGGCGGTTCTTC. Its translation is CSVDAAGRFF.